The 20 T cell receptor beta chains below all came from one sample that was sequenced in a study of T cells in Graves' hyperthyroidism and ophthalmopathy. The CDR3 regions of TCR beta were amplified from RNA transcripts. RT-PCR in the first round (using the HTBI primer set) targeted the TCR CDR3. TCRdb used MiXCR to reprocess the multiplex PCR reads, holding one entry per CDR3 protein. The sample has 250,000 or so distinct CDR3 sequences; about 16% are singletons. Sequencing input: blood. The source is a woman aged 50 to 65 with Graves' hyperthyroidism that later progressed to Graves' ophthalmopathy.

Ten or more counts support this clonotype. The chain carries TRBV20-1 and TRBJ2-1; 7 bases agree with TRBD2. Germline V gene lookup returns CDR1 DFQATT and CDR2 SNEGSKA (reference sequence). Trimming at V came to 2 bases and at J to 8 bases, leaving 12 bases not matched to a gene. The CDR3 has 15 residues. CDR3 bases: TGCAGTGCTAGATCGAGTGGGGGGGTCAGGGATGAGCAGTTCTTC. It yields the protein CSARSSGGVRDEQFF.

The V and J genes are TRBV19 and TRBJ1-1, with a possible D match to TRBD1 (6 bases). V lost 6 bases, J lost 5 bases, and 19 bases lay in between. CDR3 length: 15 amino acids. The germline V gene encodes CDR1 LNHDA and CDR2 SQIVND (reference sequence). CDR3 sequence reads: CASRAGQFRETEAFF. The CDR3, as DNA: TGTGCCAGTAGGGCAGGACAGTTTCGGGAAACTGAAGCTTTCTTT.

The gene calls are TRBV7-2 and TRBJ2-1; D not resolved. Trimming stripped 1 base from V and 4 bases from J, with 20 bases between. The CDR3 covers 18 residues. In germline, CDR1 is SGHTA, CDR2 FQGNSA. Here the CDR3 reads CASSLDPKGYSSYNEQFF. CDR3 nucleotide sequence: TGTGCCAGCAGCTTAGACCCTAAAGGGTACTCCTCATACAATGAGCAGTTCTTC.

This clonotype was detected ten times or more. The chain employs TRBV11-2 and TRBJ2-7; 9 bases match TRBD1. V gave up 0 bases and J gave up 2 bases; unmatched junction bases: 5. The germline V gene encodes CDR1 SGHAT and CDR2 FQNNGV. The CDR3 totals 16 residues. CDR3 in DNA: TGTGCCAGCAGCTTAGATCTTGGGACAGGGCCCTACGAGCAGTACTTC. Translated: CASSLDLGTGPYEQYF.

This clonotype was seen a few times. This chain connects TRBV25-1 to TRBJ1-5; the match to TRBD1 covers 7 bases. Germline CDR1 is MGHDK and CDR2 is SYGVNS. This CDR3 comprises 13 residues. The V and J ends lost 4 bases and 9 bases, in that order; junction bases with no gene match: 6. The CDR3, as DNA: TGTGCCAGCAGTGGGACAGGCCTCCGGCCCCAGCATTTT. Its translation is CASSGTGLRPQHF.

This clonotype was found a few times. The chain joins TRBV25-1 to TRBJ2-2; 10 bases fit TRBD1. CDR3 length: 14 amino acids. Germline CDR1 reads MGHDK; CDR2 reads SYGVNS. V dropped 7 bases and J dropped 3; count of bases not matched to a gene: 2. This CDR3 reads CASKGTGDTGELFF. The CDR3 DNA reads TGTGCCAGCAAAGGGACAGGGGACACCGGGGAGCTGTTTTTT.

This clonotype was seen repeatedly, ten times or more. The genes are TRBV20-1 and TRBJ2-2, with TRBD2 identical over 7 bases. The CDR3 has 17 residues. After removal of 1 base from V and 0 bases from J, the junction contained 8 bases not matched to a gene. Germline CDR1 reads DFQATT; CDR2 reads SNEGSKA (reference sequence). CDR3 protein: CSARVPRAGANTGELFF. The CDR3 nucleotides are TGCAGTGCTAGAGTCCCTCGTGCGGGAGCGAACACCGGGGAGCTGTTTTTT.

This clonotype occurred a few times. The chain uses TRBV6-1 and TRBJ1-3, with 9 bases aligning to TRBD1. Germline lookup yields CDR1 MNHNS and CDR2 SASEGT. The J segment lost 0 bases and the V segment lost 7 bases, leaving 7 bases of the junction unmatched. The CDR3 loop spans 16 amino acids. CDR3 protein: CASMAGQGRSGNTIYF. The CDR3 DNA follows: TGTGCCAGCATGGCTGGACAGGGGCGCTCTGGAAACACCATATATTTT.

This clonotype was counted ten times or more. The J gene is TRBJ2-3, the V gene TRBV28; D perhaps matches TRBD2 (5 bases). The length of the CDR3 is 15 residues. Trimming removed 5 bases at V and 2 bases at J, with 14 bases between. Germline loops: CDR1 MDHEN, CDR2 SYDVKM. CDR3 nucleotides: TGTGCCAGCAGTACCCGGAGAGGGAACACAGATACGCAGTATTTT. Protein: CASSTRRGNTDTQYF.

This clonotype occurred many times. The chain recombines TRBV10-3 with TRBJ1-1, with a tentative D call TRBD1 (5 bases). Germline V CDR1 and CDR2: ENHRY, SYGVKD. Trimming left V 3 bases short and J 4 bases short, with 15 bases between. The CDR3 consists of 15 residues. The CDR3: CAISDQGRTSTEAFF. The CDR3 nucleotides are TGTGCCATCAGTGACCAGGGACGGACGTCCACTGAAGCTTTCTTT.

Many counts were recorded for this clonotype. The CDR3 nucleotides read TGCAGCCGCCTAGCGGGAGAGGGAGATACGCAGTATTTT. Encoded protein: CSRLAGEGDTQYF. This chain uses TRBV20-1 with TRBJ2-3, with 10 bases that match TRBD2. This CDR3 is built from 13 residues. The germline CDR1 and CDR2 sequences are DFQATT and SNEGSKA (reference sequence).

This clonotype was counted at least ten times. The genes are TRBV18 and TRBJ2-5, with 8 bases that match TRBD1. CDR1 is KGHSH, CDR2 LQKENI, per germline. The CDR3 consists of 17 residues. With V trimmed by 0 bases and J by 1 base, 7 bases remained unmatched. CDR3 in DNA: TGTGCCAGCTCACCACCTGGGCAGGGGGCACTCCAAGAGACCCAGTACTTC. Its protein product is CASSPPGQGALQETQYF.

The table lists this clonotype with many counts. The CDR3: CASSFIYQPQHF. The CDR3 DNA follows: TGTGCCAGCAGTTTTATCTACCAGCCCCAGCATTTT. V and J are TRBV28 and TRBJ1-5, with D unclear. The CDR3 runs 12 residues. Germline V gives CDR1 MDHEN, CDR2 SYDVKM. V lost 3 bases, J lost 7 bases, and 7 bases lay in between. The full variable domain, its missing parts supplied by reference TRBV28 and TRBJ1-5, is DVKVTQSSRYLVKRTGEKVFLECVQDMDHENMFWYRQDPGLGLRLIYFSYDVKMKEKGDIPEGYSVSREKKERFSLILESASTNQTSMYLCASSFIYQPQHFGDGTRLSIL.

CDR3 protein: CASSSKVYEQYF. CDR3 bases: TGTGCCAGCAGCTCGAAGGTTTACGAGCAGTACTTC. The chain has TRBV11-1 and TRBJ2-7; D unclear. This CDR3 has 12 amino acids. Germline V gene data show CDR1 as SGHAT and CDR2 as FQDESV (reference sequence). Trimming took off 4 bases at V and 4 bases at J, with 8 bases between the two ends.

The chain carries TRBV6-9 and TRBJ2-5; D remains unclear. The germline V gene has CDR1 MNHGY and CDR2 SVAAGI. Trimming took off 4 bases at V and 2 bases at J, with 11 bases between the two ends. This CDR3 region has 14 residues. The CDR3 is CASSLWQYQETQYF. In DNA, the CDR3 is TGTGCCAGCAGTTTGTGGCAGTATCAAGAGACCCAGTACTTC.

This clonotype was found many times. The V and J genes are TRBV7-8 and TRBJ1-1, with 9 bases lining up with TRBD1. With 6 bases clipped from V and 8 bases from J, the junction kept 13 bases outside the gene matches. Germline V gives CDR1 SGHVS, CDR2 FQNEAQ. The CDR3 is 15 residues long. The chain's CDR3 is CASSPSTGTGPEAFF. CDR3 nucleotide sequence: TGTGCCAGCAGTCCATCCACCGGGACAGGGCCCGAAGCTTTCTTT. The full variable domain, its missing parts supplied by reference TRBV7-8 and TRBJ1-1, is GAGVSQSPRYKVAKRGQDVALRCDPISGHVSLFWYQQALGQGPEFLTYFQNEAQLDKSGLPSDRFFAERPEGSVSTLKIQRTQQEDSAVYLCASSPSTGTGPEAFFGQGTRLTVV.

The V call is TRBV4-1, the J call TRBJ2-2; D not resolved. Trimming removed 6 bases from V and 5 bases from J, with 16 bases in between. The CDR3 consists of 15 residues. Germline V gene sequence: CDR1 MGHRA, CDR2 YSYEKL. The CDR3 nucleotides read TGCGCCAGCAGACATTCGCTGGCCAGGACCGGGGAGCTGTTTTTT. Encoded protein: CASRHSLARTGELFF.

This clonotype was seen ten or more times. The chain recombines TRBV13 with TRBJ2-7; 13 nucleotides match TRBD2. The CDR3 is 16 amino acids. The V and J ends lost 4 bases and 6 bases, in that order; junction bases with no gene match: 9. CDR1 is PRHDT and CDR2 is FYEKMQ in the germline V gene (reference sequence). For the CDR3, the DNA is TGTGCCAGCAGCTCTCCGACTAGCGGGAGGCACCGCGAGCAGTACTTC. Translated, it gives CASSSPTSGRHREQYF.

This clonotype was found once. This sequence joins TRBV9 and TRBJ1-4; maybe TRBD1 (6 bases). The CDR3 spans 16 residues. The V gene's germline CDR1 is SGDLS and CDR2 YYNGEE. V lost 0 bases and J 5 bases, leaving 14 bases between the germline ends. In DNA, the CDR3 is TGTGCCAGCAGCGTAGCCCCCACAGGGAAGAATGAAAAACTGTTTTTT. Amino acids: CASSVAPTGKNEKLFF.

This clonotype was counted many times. The DNA for the CDR3 is TGTGCCACCGGCGCAGGCCAAGAGACCCAGTACTTC. This translates into CATGAGQETQYF. This chain links TRBV24-1 with TRBJ2-5; D gene ambiguous. The germline V gene has CDR1 KGHDR and CDR2 SFDVKD. The CDR3 covers 12 residues. The V gene lost 9 bases and the J gene lost 1 base, with 8 bases spanning the gap.